Following are 6 T cell receptor beta chains from one sample sequenced in a study of cytomegalovirus exposure and HLA in healthy donors. PCR used 60 Vbeta primers and 13 Jbeta primers. The repertoire was sequenced with immunoSEQ multiplex PCR; TCRdb's copy has only in-frame clones and lacks some. The repertoire table contains about 84,000 clones. Sequenced input: PBMCs. The source is a man over 45 in good health and CMV-seronegative.

The V call is TRBV2, the J call TRBJ1-2; TRBD1 matches at 8 bases. CDR1 is SNHLY and CDR2 is FYNNEI in the germline V gene. This CDR3 has 12 residues. The ends lost 6 bases at V and 4 bases at J; junction bases unmatched: 1. CDR3 amino acids: CASSQGAYGYTF. In nucleotides, the CDR3 is TGTGCCAGCAGCCAGGGGGCCTATGGCTACACCTTC.

This chain connects TRBV9 to TRBJ2-3; 7 nucleotides align to TRBD1. Germline lookup yields CDR1 SGDLS and CDR2 YYNGEE. Trimming took 3 bases from V and 2 from J; bases not matched to a gene: 3. The CDR3 extends over 14 amino acids. The CDR3 coding sequence is TGTGCCAGCAGCGCCAGGGGGTTCACAGATACGCAGTATTTT. Encoded protein: CASSARGFTDTQYF.

V usage is TRBV10-3 and J usage is TRBJ1-2; 8 bases map to TRBD1. Germline CDR1 is ENHRY and CDR2 is SYGVKD. The CDR3 totals 13 residues. V shed 10 bases, J shed 4 bases, and the junction held 8 bases outside the gene matches. As DNA, the CDR3 is TGTGCCACCAACCCAGGGACAGGCTATGGCTACACCTTC. Amino acids: CATNPGTGYGYTF.

The rearrangement uses TRBV7-2 and TRBJ2-1; 10 positions match TRBD2. The length of the CDR3 is 14 residues. Germline-derived CDR1 and CDR2 are SGHTA and FQGNSA. Trimming removed 3 bases from V and 7 bases from J; junction bases left unmatched: 3. Written as DNA, the CDR3 is TGTGCCAGCAGCTTGCAGCGGGGGGGGAATGAGCAGTTCTTC. Translated: CASSLQRGGNEQFF.

This rearrangement joins TRBV10-3 to TRBJ2-2; TRBD1 matches 8 bases. This CDR3 spans 16 amino acids. Trimming at V came to 4 bases and at J to 1 base, leaving 5 bases not matched to a gene. Germline values: CDR1 ENHRY, CDR2 SYGVKD. This chain's CDR3 is CAISAEQGVNTGELFF. In DNA, the CDR3 is TGTGCCATCAGTGCGGAACAGGGGGTGAACACCGGGGAGCTGTTTTTT.

The rearrangement joins TRBV29-1 to TRBJ2-5; tentative D call: TRBD1 (6 bases). This CDR3 spans 14 amino acids. Per the germline V gene, CDR1 is SQVTM and CDR2 is ANQGSEA. V was clipped by 6 bases and J by 5 bases, with 19 bases between them. Here the CDR3 DNA reads TGCAGCGTACAACAGGGTTCCCGAGGGGAGACCCAGTACTTC. Translation: CSVQQGSRGETQYF.